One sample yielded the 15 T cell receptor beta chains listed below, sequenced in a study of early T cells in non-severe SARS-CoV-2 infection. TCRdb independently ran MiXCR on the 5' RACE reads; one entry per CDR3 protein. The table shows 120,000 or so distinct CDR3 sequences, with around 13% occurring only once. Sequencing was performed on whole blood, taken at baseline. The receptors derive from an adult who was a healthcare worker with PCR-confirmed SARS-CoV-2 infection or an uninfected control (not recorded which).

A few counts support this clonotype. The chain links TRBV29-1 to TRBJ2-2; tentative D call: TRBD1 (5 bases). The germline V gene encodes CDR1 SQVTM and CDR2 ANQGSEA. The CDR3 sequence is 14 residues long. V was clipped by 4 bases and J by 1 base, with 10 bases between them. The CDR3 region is CSVGGRLNTGELFF. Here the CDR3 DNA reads TGCAGCGTTGGGGGCAGACTGAACACCGGGGAGCTGTTTTTT.

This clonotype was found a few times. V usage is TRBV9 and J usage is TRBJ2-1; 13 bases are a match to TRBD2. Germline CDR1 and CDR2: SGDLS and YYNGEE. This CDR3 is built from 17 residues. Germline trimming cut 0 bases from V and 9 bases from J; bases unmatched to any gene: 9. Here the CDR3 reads CASSVGLAGGFISEQFF. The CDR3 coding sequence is TGTGCCAGCAGCGTAGGACTAGCGGGGGGTTTCATTAGTGAGCAGTTCTTC.

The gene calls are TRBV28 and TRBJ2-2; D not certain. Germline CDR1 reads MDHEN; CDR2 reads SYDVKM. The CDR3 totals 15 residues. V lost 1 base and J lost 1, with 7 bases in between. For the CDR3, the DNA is TGTGCCAGCAGTTTATTGCCAGGGAACACCGGGGAGCTGTTTTTT. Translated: CASSLLPGNTGELFF.

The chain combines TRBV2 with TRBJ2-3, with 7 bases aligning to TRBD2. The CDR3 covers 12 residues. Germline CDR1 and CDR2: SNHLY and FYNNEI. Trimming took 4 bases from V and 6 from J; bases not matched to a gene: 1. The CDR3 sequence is CASSVGRDTQYF. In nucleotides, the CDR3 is TGTGCCAGCAGTGTCGGGAGGGATACGCAGTATTTT.

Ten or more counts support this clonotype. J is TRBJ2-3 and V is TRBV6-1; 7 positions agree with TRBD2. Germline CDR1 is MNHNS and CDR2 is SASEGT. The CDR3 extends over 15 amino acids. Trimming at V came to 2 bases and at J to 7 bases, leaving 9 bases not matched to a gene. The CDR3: CASSERREAGYTQYF. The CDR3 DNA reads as TGTGCCAGCAGTGAAAGAAGAGAAGCGGGGTATACGCAGTATTTT.

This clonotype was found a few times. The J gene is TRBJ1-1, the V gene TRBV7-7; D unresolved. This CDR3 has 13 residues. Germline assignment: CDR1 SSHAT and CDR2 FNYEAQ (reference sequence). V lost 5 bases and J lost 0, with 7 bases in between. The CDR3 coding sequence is TGTGCCAGCAGCACGGGCATGAACACTGAAGCTTTCTTT. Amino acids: CASSTGMNTEAFF. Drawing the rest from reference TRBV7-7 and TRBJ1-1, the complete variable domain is GAGVSQSPRYKVTKRGQDVTLRCDPISSHATLYWYQQALGQGPEFLTYFNYEAQPDKSGLPSDRFSAERPEGSISTLTIQRTEQRDSAMYRCASSTGMNTEAFFGQGTRLTVV.

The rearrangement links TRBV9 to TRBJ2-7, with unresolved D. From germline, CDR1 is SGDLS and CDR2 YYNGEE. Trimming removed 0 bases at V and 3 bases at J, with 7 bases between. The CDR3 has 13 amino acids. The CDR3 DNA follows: TGTGCCAGCAGCGTAGTAGGAGACTACGAGCAGTACTTC. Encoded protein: CASSVVGDYEQYF.

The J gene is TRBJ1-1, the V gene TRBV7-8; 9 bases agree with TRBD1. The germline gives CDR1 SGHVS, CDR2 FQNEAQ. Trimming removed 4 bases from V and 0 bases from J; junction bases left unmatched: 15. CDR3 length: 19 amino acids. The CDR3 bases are TGTGCCAGCAGCTCCCGGGACAGGGTTGTAAGTGGGATGAACACTGAAGCTTTCTTT. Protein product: CASSSRDRVVSGMNTEAFF.

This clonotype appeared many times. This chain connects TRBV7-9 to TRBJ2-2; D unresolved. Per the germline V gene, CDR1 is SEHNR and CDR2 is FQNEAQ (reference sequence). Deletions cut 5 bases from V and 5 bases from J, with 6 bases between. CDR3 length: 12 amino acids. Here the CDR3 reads CASSINTGELFF. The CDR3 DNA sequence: TGTGCCAGCAGCATCAATACCGGGGAGCTGTTTTTT.

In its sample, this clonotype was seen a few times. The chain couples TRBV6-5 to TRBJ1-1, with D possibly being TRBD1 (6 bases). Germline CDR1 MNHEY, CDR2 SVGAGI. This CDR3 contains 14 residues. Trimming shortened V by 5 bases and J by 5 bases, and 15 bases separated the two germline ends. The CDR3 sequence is CASSGLQGKTEAFF. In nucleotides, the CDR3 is TGTGCCAGCAGTGGACTACAGGGAAAGACTGAAGCTTTCTTT.

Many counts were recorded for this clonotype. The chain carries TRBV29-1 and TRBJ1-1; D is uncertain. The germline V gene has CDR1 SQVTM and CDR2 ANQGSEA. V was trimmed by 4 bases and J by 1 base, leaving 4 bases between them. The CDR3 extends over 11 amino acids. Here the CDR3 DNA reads TGCAGCGTTGCCGAGAACACTGAAGCTTTCTTT. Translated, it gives CSVAENTEAFF.

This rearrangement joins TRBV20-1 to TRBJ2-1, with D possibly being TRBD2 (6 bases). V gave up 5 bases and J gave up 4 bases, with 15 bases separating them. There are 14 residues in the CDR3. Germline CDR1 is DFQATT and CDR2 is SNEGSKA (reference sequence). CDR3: CSALQRVLYNEQFF. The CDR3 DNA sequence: TGCAGTGCTCTCCAGCGGGTGCTTTACAATGAGCAGTTCTTC.

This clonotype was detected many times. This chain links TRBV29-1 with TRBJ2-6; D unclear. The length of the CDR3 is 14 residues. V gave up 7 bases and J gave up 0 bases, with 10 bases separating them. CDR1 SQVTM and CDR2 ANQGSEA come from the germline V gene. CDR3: CSAVTDSGANVLTF. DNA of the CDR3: TGCAGCGCCGTTACAGACTCTGGGGCCAACGTCCTGACTTTC.

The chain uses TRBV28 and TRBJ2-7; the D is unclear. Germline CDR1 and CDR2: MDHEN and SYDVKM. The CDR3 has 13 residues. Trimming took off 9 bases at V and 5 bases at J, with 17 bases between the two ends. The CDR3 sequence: CASHSPRTDEQYF. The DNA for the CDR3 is TGTGCCAGTCACAGTCCCCGGACCGACGAGCAGTACTTC. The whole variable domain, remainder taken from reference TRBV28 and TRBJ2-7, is DVKVTQSSRYLVKRTGEKVFLECVQDMDHENMFWYRQDPGLGLRLIYFSYDVKMKEKGDIPEGYSVSREKKERFSLILESASTNQTSMYLCASHSPRTDEQYFGPGTRLTVT.

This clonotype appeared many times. CDR3 in amino acids: CASSLGQTNQPQHF. DNA for the CDR3: TGCGCCAGCAGCTTGGGGCAGACAAATCAGCCCCAGCATTTT. The V call is TRBV5-1, the J call TRBJ1-5; D is ambiguous. Trimming stripped 0 bases from V and 4 bases from J, with 8 bases between. The germline CDR1 and CDR2 sequences are SGHRS and YFSETQ. This CDR3 spans 14 amino acids.